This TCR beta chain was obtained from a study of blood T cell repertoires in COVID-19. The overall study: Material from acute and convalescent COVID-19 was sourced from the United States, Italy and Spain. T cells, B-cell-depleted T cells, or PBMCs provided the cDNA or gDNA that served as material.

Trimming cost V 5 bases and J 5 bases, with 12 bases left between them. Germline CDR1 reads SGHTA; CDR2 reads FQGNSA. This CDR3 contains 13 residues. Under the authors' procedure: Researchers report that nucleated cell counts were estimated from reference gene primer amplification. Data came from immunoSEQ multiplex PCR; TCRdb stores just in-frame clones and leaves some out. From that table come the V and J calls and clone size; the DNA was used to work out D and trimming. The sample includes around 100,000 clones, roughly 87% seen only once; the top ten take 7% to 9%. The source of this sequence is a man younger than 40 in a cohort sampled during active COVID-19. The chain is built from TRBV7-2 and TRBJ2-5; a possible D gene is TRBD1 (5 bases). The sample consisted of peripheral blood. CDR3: CASSVRKGETQYF. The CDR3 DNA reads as TGTGCCAGCAGCGTTCGGAAGGGGGAGACCCAGTACTTC.